These T cell receptor beta chains were read from a single sample in a study of CD8 T cells in Susac syndrome. TCRdb processed the immunoSEQ multiplex PCR reads anew with MiXCR; each CDR3 protein has one entry. Of 150,000 to 200,000 distinct CDR3 sequences listed, 85% to 95% are singletons. The sequenced sample was CD4+ T cells from PBMCs. The receptors shown here come from a human donor in good health. Both conserved end residues are part of each CDR3. Fields, in order: J gene, D gene, V gene, clone size, CDR3 protein, CDR3 DNA. A D gene is named only where the DNA matches it firmly. Only some rows state a clone size, as once, few, many or a class for expanded clones.

j_call: TRBJ2-7; d_call: TRBD1; v_call: TRBV9; clone_size: once; cdr3_aa: CASSFLPDRDEQYF; cdr3_nt: TGTGCCAGCAGCTTCTTACCCGACAGGGACGAGCAGTACTTC
j_call: TRBJ2-6; d_call: TRBD1; v_call: TRBV3-1; clone_size: NA; cdr3_aa: CASSPSGTGVSGANVLTF; cdr3_nt: TGTGCCAGCAGCCCTTCAGGGACAGGGGTATCTGGGGCCAACGTCCTGACTTTC
j_call: TRBJ2-1; d_call: TRBD2; v_call: TRBV23-1; clone_size: NA; cdr3_aa: CASSQFRAGVYEQFF; cdr3_nt: TGCGCCAGCAGTCAATTTCGCGCGGGAGTCTATGAGCAGTTCTTC
j_call: TRBJ1-2; d_call: NA; v_call: TRBV30; clone_size: NA; cdr3_aa: CAWKWASYGYTF; cdr3_nt: TGTGCCTGGAAGTGGGCAAGCTATGGCTACACCTTC
j_call: TRBJ1-1; d_call: TRBD1; v_call: TRBV12-3/TRBV12-4; clone_size: NA; cdr3_aa: CASSLKGQMNTEAFF; cdr3_nt: TGTGCCAGCAGTCTGAAGGGACAGATGAACACTGAAGCTTTCTTT
j_call: TRBJ2-7; d_call: NA; v_call: TRBV1; clone_size: once; cdr3_aa: CTSSTGRFYEQYF; cdr3_nt: TGCACCAGCAGTACAGGGAGATTCTACGAGCAGTACTTC
j_call: TRBJ2-5; d_call: TRBD2; v_call: TRBV28; clone_size: NA; cdr3_aa: CASSFRLAGFQETQYF; cdr3_nt: TGTGCCAGCAGTTTTCGGCTAGCGGGATTCCAAGAGACCCAGTACTTC
j_call: TRBJ2-1; d_call: TRBD2; v_call: TRBV4-3; clone_size: NA; cdr3_aa: CASSWLPTSQVYNEQFF; cdr3_nt: TGCGCCAGCAGCTGGCTTCCGACTAGCCAGGTCTACAATGAGCAGTTCTTC
j_call: TRBJ2-5; d_call: TRBD2; v_call: TRBV20-1; clone_size: once; cdr3_aa: CSANGGGEETQYF; cdr3_nt: TGCAGTGCAAACGGTGGGGGGGAGGAGACCCAGTACTTC
j_call: TRBJ2-1; d_call: NA; v_call: TRBV3-1; clone_size: NA; cdr3_aa: CASSQDVDEQFF; cdr3_nt: TGTGCCAGCAGCCAAGATGTTGATGAGCAGTTCTTC
j_call: TRBJ2-3; d_call: TRBD2; v_call: TRBV20-1; clone_size: NA; cdr3_aa: CSARDHGTSGRDTQYF; cdr3_nt: TGCAGTGCTAGAGATCACGGGACTAGCGGGAGAGATACGCAGTATTTT
j_call: TRBJ2-3; d_call: TRBD2; v_call: TRBV12-5; clone_size: once; cdr3_aa: CASGLDRLAGGTDTQYF; cdr3_nt: TGTGCTAGTGGTTTGGACCGACTAGCGGGAGGCACAGATACGCAGTATTTT
j_call: TRBJ2-7; d_call: NA; v_call: TRBV3-1; clone_size: once; cdr3_aa: CASSQGGALYEQYF; cdr3_nt: TGTGCCAGCAGCCAAGGTGGGGCCCTCTACGAGCAGTACTTC
j_call: TRBJ2-6; d_call: NA; v_call: TRBV4-3; clone_size: once; cdr3_aa: CASSQEFPSGANVLTF; cdr3_nt: TGCGCCAGCAGCCAAGAATTCCCCTCTGGGGCCAACGTCCTGACTTTC
j_call: TRBJ2-3; d_call: NA; v_call: TRBV20-1; clone_size: NA; cdr3_aa: CSASPVVGAKDTQYF; cdr3_nt: TGCAGTGCTAGCCCCGTCGTCGGGGCGAAAGATACGCAGTATTTT
j_call: TRBJ2-1; d_call: NA; v_call: TRBV3-1; clone_size: once; cdr3_aa: CASSQYQANEQFF; cdr3_nt: TGTGCCAGCAGCCAATATCAAGCCAATGAGCAGTTCTTC
j_call: TRBJ2-1; d_call: NA; v_call: TRBV27; clone_size: NA; cdr3_aa: CATYLTGHPYNEQFF; cdr3_nt: TGTGCCACCTACCTCACGGGACATCCCTACAATGAGCAGTTCTTC
j_call: TRBJ2-7; d_call: NA; v_call: TRBV20-1; clone_size: NA; cdr3_aa: CSAKGRAYEQYF; cdr3_nt: TGCAGTGCTAAAGGCAGAGCCTACGAGCAGTACTTC
j_call: TRBJ2-1; d_call: TRBD2; v_call: TRBV6-2/TRBV6-3; clone_size: NA; cdr3_aa: CASTTSGYYNEQFF; cdr3_nt: TGTGCCAGCACGACTAGCGGCTACTACAATGAGCAGTTCTTC
j_call: TRBJ2-3; d_call: NA; v_call: TRBV20-1; clone_size: NA; cdr3_aa: CSASTASTDTQYF; cdr3_nt: TGCAGTGCTAGTACCGCTAGCACAGATACGCAGTATTTT
j_call: TRBJ2-1; d_call: TRBD2; v_call: TRBV3-1; clone_size: once; cdr3_aa: CASSRRGLAGADNEQFF; cdr3_nt: TGTGCCAGCAGCCGGCGGGGACTAGCGGGAGCCGACAATGAGCAGTTCTTC
j_call: TRBJ1-1; d_call: NA; v_call: TRBV2; clone_size: once; cdr3_aa: CASSVIGAGTEAFF; cdr3_nt: TGTGCCAGCAGTGTAATCGGGGCTGGGACTGAAGCTTTCTTT
j_call: TRBJ2-7; d_call: NA; v_call: TRBV10-3; clone_size: NA; cdr3_aa: CAIRDGSRGSEQYF; cdr3_nt: TGTGCCATCAGGGACGGTTCCAGGGGATCCGAGCAGTACTTC
j_call: TRBJ2-7; d_call: TRBD2; v_call: TRBV20-1; clone_size: NA; cdr3_aa: CSADRGGQGWEQYF; cdr3_nt: TGCAGTGCGGACCGGGGGGGCCAAGGTTGGGAGCAGTACTTC
j_call: TRBJ2-2; d_call: TRBD2; v_call: TRBV20-1; clone_size: NA; cdr3_aa: CSAQLAGLRGELFF; cdr3_nt: TGCAGTGCCCAACTAGCGGGCCTCCGGGGGGAGCTGTTTTTT
j_call: TRBJ1-2; d_call: NA; v_call: TRBV29-1; clone_size: NA; cdr3_aa: CSVGIQGYGYTF; cdr3_nt: TGCAGCGTTGGGATCCAGGGATATGGCTACACCTTC
j_call: TRBJ2-1; d_call: NA; v_call: TRBV6-1; clone_size: NA; cdr3_aa: CASSVDRINEQFF; cdr3_nt: TGTGCCAGCAGTGTAGACAGAATCAATGAGCAGTTCTTC
j_call: TRBJ2-7; d_call: TRBD2; v_call: TRBV30; clone_size: NA; cdr3_aa: CAWSGRFINEQYF; cdr3_nt: TGTGCCTGGAGCGGGAGGTTCATAAACGAGCAGTACTTC
j_call: TRBJ2-3; d_call: TRBD2; v_call: TRBV11-2; clone_size: NA; cdr3_aa: CASSRTSGTSTDTQYF; cdr3_nt: TGTGCCAGCAGTCGGACTAGCGGGACGAGCACAGATACGCAGTATTTT
j_call: TRBJ2-4; d_call: NA; v_call: TRBV3-1; clone_size: NA; cdr3_aa: CASSHLRQVRPNIQYF; cdr3_nt: TGTGCCAGCAGCCACCTTCGACAAGTTCGACCAAACATTCAGTACTTC
j_call: TRBJ2-2; d_call: NA; v_call: TRBV5-1; clone_size: NA; cdr3_aa: CASSPTTNTGELFF; cdr3_nt: TGCGCCAGCAGCCCCACTACGAACACCGGGGAGCTGTTTTTT
j_call: TRBJ2-7; d_call: NA; v_call: TRBV15; clone_size: NA; cdr3_aa: CATSRDREASYEQYF; cdr3_nt: TGTGCCACCAGCAGAGATCGAGAAGCCTCCTACGAGCAGTACTTC
j_call: TRBJ1-2; d_call: NA; v_call: TRBV30; clone_size: NA; cdr3_aa: CAWSVQDGYTF; cdr3_nt: TGTGCCTGGAGTGTACAGGATGGCTACACCTTC
j_call: TRBJ1-1; d_call: TRBD1; v_call: TRBV29-1; clone_size: NA; cdr3_aa: CSVSEGATNTEAFF; cdr3_nt: TGCAGCGTTTCGGAGGGGGCAACGAACACTGAAGCTTTCTTT
j_call: TRBJ2-3; d_call: TRBD1; v_call: TRBV28; clone_size: NA; cdr3_aa: CASSSRGQGPDTQYF; cdr3_nt: TGTGCCAGCAGCTCTCGGGGACAGGGCCCAGATACGCAGTATTTT
j_call: TRBJ2-3; d_call: TRBD1; v_call: TRBV30; clone_size: once; cdr3_aa: CAWSARQGRSTDTQYF; cdr3_nt: TGTGCCTGGAGTGCGCGACAGGGACGGAGCACAGATACGCAGTATTTT
j_call: TRBJ2-1; d_call: TRBD2; v_call: TRBV6-2/TRBV6-3; clone_size: NA; cdr3_aa: CASTPGLAGGGSNEQFF; cdr3_nt: TGTGCCAGCACCCCAGGACTAGCGGGAGGGGGGAGCAATGAGCAGTTCTTC
j_call: TRBJ2-5; d_call: TRBD2; v_call: TRBV12-3/TRBV12-4; clone_size: NA; cdr3_aa: CASSKGLAGGSQETQYF; cdr3_nt: TGTGCCAGCAGCAAGGGACTAGCGGGAGGGTCACAAGAGACCCAGTACTTC
j_call: TRBJ1-5; d_call: NA; v_call: TRBV20-1; clone_size: few; cdr3_aa: CSAGDSNQPQHF; cdr3_nt: TGCAGTGCAGGGGATAGCAATCAGCCCCAGCATTTT
j_call: TRBJ2-6; d_call: NA; v_call: TRBV28; clone_size: NA; cdr3_aa: CASSTQLSGANVLTF; cdr3_nt: TGTGCCAGCAGTACCCAGCTCTCTGGGGCCAACGTCCTGACTTTC
j_call: TRBJ2-3; d_call: NA; v_call: TRBV6-1; clone_size: NA; cdr3_aa: CASSGQSGADTQYF; cdr3_nt: TGTGCCAGCAGTGGCCAATCCGGGGCAGATACGCAGTATTTT
j_call: TRBJ2-7; d_call: NA; v_call: TRBV7-2; clone_size: NA; cdr3_aa: CASSLEGQSFEQYF; cdr3_nt: TGTGCCAGCAGCTTAGAAGGACAGTCGTTCGAGCAGTACTTC
j_call: TRBJ1-1; d_call: NA; v_call: TRBV29-1; clone_size: few; cdr3_aa: CSVAANTEAFF; cdr3_nt: TGCAGCGTTGCAGCGAACACTGAAGCTTTCTTT
j_call: TRBJ2-7; d_call: TRBD1; v_call: TRBV20-1; clone_size: once; cdr3_aa: CSARFRDRGYEQYF; cdr3_nt: TGCAGTGCTAGGTTCCGGGACAGGGGCTACGAGCAGTACTTC
j_call: TRBJ2-1; d_call: NA; v_call: TRBV12-3/TRBV12-4; clone_size: NA; cdr3_aa: CASSLEPGYEQFF; cdr3_nt: TGTGCCAGCAGTTTAGAACCGGGATATGAGCAGTTCTTC
j_call: TRBJ1-5; d_call: TRBD1; v_call: TRBV28; clone_size: NA; cdr3_aa: CASTPGTDHQPQHF; cdr3_nt: TGTGCCAGCACCCCAGGGACAGACCATCAGCCCCAGCATTTT
j_call: TRBJ2-7; d_call: NA; v_call: TRBV27; clone_size: NA; cdr3_aa: CASSLRRQAYEQYF; cdr3_nt: TGTGCCAGCAGTTTAAGAAGGCAGGCTTACGAGCAGTACTTC
j_call: TRBJ1-1; d_call: TRBD1; v_call: TRBV29-1; clone_size: NA; cdr3_aa: CSGIQGSTEAFF; cdr3_nt: TGCAGCGGTATACAGGGGAGCACTGAAGCTTTCTTT
j_call: TRBJ2-5; d_call: NA; v_call: TRBV20-1; clone_size: NA; cdr3_aa: CSARLEPRGAQYF; cdr3_nt: TGCAGTGCTAGACTCGAGCCAAGGGGGGCCCAGTACTTC
j_call: TRBJ2-1; d_call: NA; v_call: TRBV27; clone_size: NA; cdr3_aa: CASSLYPQKRRTYNEQFF; cdr3_nt: TGTGCCAGCAGTTTATACCCCCAAAAGCGGCGAACCTACAATGAGCAGTTCTTC
j_call: TRBJ2-3; d_call: TRBD1; v_call: TRBV20-1; clone_size: NA; cdr3_aa: CSAGQGGTDTQYF; cdr3_nt: TGCAGTGCGGGACAGGGGGGCACAGATACGCAGTATTTT
j_call: TRBJ2-1; d_call: NA; v_call: TRBV7-3; clone_size: NA; cdr3_aa: CASSPRQSSYNEQFF; cdr3_nt: TGTGCCAGCAGCCCCCGACAGAGCTCCTACAATGAGCAGTTCTTC
j_call: TRBJ2-1; d_call: NA; v_call: TRBV19; clone_size: NA; cdr3_aa: CASSRDFYNEQFF; cdr3_nt: TGTGCCAGTAGTCGGGACTTCTACAATGAGCAGTTCTTC
j_call: TRBJ1-1; d_call: NA; v_call: TRBV30; clone_size: NA; cdr3_aa: CAWSDPWVMNTEAFF; cdr3_nt: TGTGCCTGGAGTGACCCTTGGGTAATGAACACTGAAGCTTTCTTT
j_call: TRBJ2-4; d_call: NA; v_call: TRBV4-3; clone_size: NA; cdr3_aa: CASSWSGRPNIQYF; cdr3_nt: TGCGCCAGCAGCTGGTCGGGACGACCCAACATTCAGTACTTC
j_call: TRBJ2-5; d_call: NA; v_call: TRBV11-3; clone_size: NA; cdr3_aa: CASSLGNQETQYF; cdr3_nt: TGTGCCAGCAGCTTAGGGAACCAAGAGACCCAGTACTTC
j_call: TRBJ1-5; d_call: TRBD1; v_call: TRBV24-1; clone_size: NA; cdr3_aa: CATSDGTGKPQPQHF; cdr3_nt: TGTGCCACCAGTGACGGGACAGGGAAACCTCAGCCCCAGCATTTT